These 25 T cell receptor beta chains were all obtained from the same sample, sequenced in a study of cytomegalovirus exposure and HLA in healthy donors. The primer mix had 60 Vbeta and 13 Jbeta primers. Assay: immunoSEQ multiplex PCR; the TCRdb copy retains only in-frame clones and omits some. Among 90,000 to 150,000 clones listed, 75% to 80% were seen once. Sequencing was performed on PBMCs. Every receptor here comes from a woman in her 30s in good health and CMV-seropositive.

The chain has TRBV7-2 and TRBJ1-5; D not resolved. The V gene lost 2 bases and the J gene lost 5 bases, with 7 bases spanning the gap. This CDR3 comprises 13 residues. The germline CDR1 and CDR2 sequences are SGHTA and FQGNSA. This chain's CDR3 is CASSLSEYQPQHF. Here the CDR3 DNA reads TGTGCCAGCAGCTTATCCGAGTATCAGCCCCAGCATTTT.

The rearrangement uses TRBV5-1 and TRBJ2-1; 9 bases map to TRBD1. Germline-derived CDR1 and CDR2 are SGHRS and YFSETQ. The CDR3 covers 16 residues. Trimming cost V 4 bases and J 4 bases; bases outside gene matches: 9. As DNA, the CDR3 is TGCGCCAGCAGCCCCGGACAGGGGAGTCGTTACAATGAGCAGTTCTTC. Translation gives CASSPGQGSRYNEQFF.

This sequence joins TRBV19 and TRBJ1-2, with a weak D call TRBD1 (6 bases). V lost 10 bases and J lost 5, with 17 bases in between. The length of the CDR3 is 13 residues. Germline V gives CDR1 LNHDA, CDR2 SQIVND (reference sequence). The CDR3 loop is CATSQGTEYGYTF. DNA for the CDR3: TGTGCCACCTCCCAGGGGACGGAGTATGGCTACACCTTC.

This chain connects TRBV30 to TRBJ1-2; 9 bases are shared with TRBD1. Unmatched junction bases numbered 6, after V lost 3 bases and J lost 4 bases. CDR3 size: 14 residues. Germline assignment: CDR1 GTSNPN and CDR2 SVGIG (reference sequence). CDR3 nucleotides: TGTGCCTGGAGCACAGGACAGGGGCGCTATGGCTACACCTTC. Its protein product is CAWSTGQGRYGYTF.

This sequence joins TRBV6-5 and TRBJ2-1, with D unresolved. Germline V gene lookup returns CDR1 MNHEY and CDR2 SVGAGI. This CDR3 region has 15 residues. V was cut by 0 bases and J by 8 bases, with 14 bases left in between. As DNA, the CDR3 is TGTGCCAGCAGTTACTCAGGTCGGTTCGGAGATGAGCAGTTCTTC. This translates into CASSYSGRFGDEQFF.

This clone showed up just a few times. The genes are TRBV6-6 and TRBJ2-3; 11 bases align to TRBD2. Germline V lookup: CDR1 MNHNY, CDR2 SVGAGI (reference sequence). CDR3 length: 14 amino acids. After removal of 6 bases from V and 2 bases from J, the junction contained 1 base not matched to a gene. The CDR3 is CASRLAGATDTQYF. The DNA for the CDR3 is TGTGCCAGCAGACTAGCGGGGGCCACAGATACGCAGTATTTT.

Here the CDR3 DNA reads TGCGCCAGCAGCATAGGACAGGGAGTAGGAGAGACCCAGTACTTC. Translation gives CASSIGQGVGETQYF. This chain links TRBV5-1 with TRBJ2-5; 8 nucleotides line up with TRBD1. This CDR3 spans 15 amino acids. V lost 4 bases to trimming and J lost 4 bases; unmatched junction nucleotides: 9. Germline assignment: CDR1 SGHRS and CDR2 YFSETQ.

This sequence joins TRBV6-5 and TRBJ2-7; D perhaps matches TRBD1 (6 bases). Trimming stripped 3 bases from V and 1 base from J, with 13 bases between. Germline CDR1 is MNHEY and CDR2 is SVGAGI. The length of the CDR3 is 15 residues. Here the CDR3 DNA reads TGTGCCAGCAGTTATGAAGAGACAGGTTCCTACGAGCAGTACTTC. Amino acids: CASSYEETGSYEQYF.

This chain uses TRBV7-7 with TRBJ2-1, with TRBD1 as a possible D gene (5 bases). The V and J ends lost 1 base and 9 bases respectively, with 10 bases between them. The CDR3 runs to 13 residues. Germline-derived CDR1 and CDR2 are SSHAT and FNYEAQ (reference sequence). CDR3: CASSLEGVGEQFF. The CDR3 bases are TGTGCCAGCAGCTTAGAAGGGGTCGGTGAGCAGTTCTTC.

DNA for the CDR3: TGTGCCAGCAGCCTGGTTGGACAGGGGCAGTTGAACACTGAAGCTTTCTTT. Translating it yields CASSLVGQGQLNTEAFF. This chain uses TRBV5-4 with TRBJ1-1; 9 bases agree with TRBD1. This CDR3 is 17 amino acids long. Germline CDR1 and CDR2: SGHNT and YYREEE (reference sequence). The junction had 10 bases not matched to a gene; V was cut back by 4 bases and J by 0 bases.

V gene TRBV19 combines with J gene TRBJ2-7; D possibly corresponds to TRBD1 (5 bases). Between the trimmed V and J ends, which lost 2 bases and 6 bases, there was a span of 14 bases. Germline CDR1 reads LNHDA; CDR2 reads SQIVND (reference sequence). CDR3 length: 14 amino acids. This CDR3 is CASSINPGNSEQYF. The CDR3 nucleotides read TGTGCCAGTAGTATAAACCCAGGGAACAGCGAGCAGTACTTC. Based on the CDR3 plus reference TRBV19 and TRBJ2-7, the full variable domain is DGGITQSPKYLFRKEGQNVTLSCEQNLNHDAMYWYRQDPGQGLRLIYYSQIVNDFQKGDIAEGYSVSREKKESFPLTVTSAQKNPTAFYLCASSINPGNSEQYFGPGTRLTVT.

The chain has TRBV4-3 and TRBJ2-1; 7 bases are a match to TRBD2. The CDR3 extends over 17 amino acids. V was clipped by 8 bases and J by 1 base; unmatched bases: 14. Per germline, CDR1 LGHNA and CDR2 YSLEER. The CDR3 region is CASGPGVGGWSYNEQFF. The CDR3, as DNA: TGCGCCAGCGGCCCGGGTGTGGGAGGGTGGTCCTACAATGAGCAGTTCTTC.

The V gene is TRBV5-1, the J gene TRBJ2-7; D may be TRBD1 (6 bases). In germline, CDR1 is SGHRS, CDR2 YFSETQ. CDR3 length: 15 residues. Trimming removed 0 bases at V and 0 bases at J, with 10 bases between. The CDR3 nucleotides read TGCGCCAGCAGCTTGGTAGGACAGAGCTCCTACGAGCAGTACTTC. Translating it yields CASSLVGQSSYEQYF.

This sequence joins TRBV6-1 and TRBJ2-5, with 8 bases identical to TRBD1. The CDR3 is made up of 13 amino acids. Losses at the gene ends were 4 bases for V and 2 bases for J; bases not matched to a gene: 0. Looked up from germline, CDR1 is MNHNS and CDR2 is SASEGT. Here the CDR3 reads CASSGQGQETQYF. DNA for the CDR3: TGTGCCAGCAGTGGACAGGGGCAAGAGACCCAGTACTTC.

This chain uses TRBV7-9 with TRBJ2-1; the match to TRBD1 covers 7 bases. The V gene's germline CDR1 is SEHNR and CDR2 FQNEAQ (reference sequence). V was clipped by 1 base and J by 10 bases; unmatched bases: 4. The CDR3 sequence is 13 residues long. The CDR3 sequence is CASSLVVGGEQFF. Here the CDR3 DNA reads TGTGCCAGCAGCTTAGTTGTAGGGGGCGAGCAGTTCTTC.

The rearrangement joins TRBV7-2 to TRBJ2-7, with TRBD1 matching 8 bases. The CDR3 totals 15 residues. V lost 5 bases, J lost 4 bases, and 10 bases stayed unmatched. Germline V gene lookup returns CDR1 SGHTA and CDR2 FQGNSA. The CDR3 spells CASSPRSGGGYEQYF. CDR3 in DNA: TGTGCCAGCAGCCCCCGGTCAGGGGGCGGGTACGAGCAGTACTTC.

The gene calls are TRBV5-5 and TRBJ2-7; 9 bases map to TRBD1. CDR1 and CDR2 (germline): SGHKS, YYEKEE (reference sequence). The CDR3 extends over 15 amino acids. V trimming: 4 bases; J trimming: 3 bases; junction bases outside the gene matches: 8. DNA of the CDR3: TGTGCCAGCAGCACCCGGGACAGGGATATCTACGAGCAGTACTTC. Translating gives CASSTRDRDIYEQYF.

The chain has TRBV9 and TRBJ2-7; 10 nucleotides line up with TRBD2. The trim removed 0 bases at V and 7 bases at J, leaving 10 bases unmatched. The germline V gene has CDR1 SGDLS and CDR2 YYNGEE. The CDR3 has 16 residues. DNA of the CDR3: TGTGCCAGCAGCGTAGGGTCTAGCGGGGGTTTTATGGAGCAGTACTTC. Translation: CASSVGSSGGFMEQYF. The variable domain in full, completed from reference TRBV9 and TRBJ2-7, reads DSGVTQTPKHLITATGQRVTLRCSPRSGDLSVYWYQQSLDQGLQFLIQYYNGEERAKGNILERFSAQQFPDLHSELNLSSLELGDSALYFCASSVGSSGGFMEQYFGPGTRLTVT.

This clone was detected only once. The CDR3 here is CASSVGGQHTDTQYF. For the CDR3, the DNA is TGTGCCAGCAGCGTAGGGGGCCAGCACACAGATACGCAGTATTTT. The chain employs TRBV9 and TRBJ2-3, with D perhaps matching TRBD1 (5 bases). The CDR3 consists of 15 residues. V lost 0 bases to trimming and J lost 2 bases, with 10 bases between them. The germline gives CDR1 SGDLS, CDR2 YYNGEE. The whole variable domain, filled in from reference TRBV9 and TRBJ2-3, reads DSGVTQTPKHLITATGQRVTLRCSPRSGDLSVYWYQQSLDQGLQFLIQYYNGEERAKGNILERFSAQQFPDLHSELNLSSLELGDSALYFCASSVGGQHTDTQYFGPGTRLTVL.

The table lists this clone with a few counts. V gene TRBV19 combines with J gene TRBJ1-5, with 12 bases fitting TRBD1. CDR3 size: 15 residues. Germline V gene lookup returns CDR1 LNHDA and CDR2 SQIVND (reference sequence). With V trimmed by 6 bases and J by 11 bases, 11 bases remained unmatched. CDR3 sequence: CASRTGTGGSGTQHF. The CDR3 DNA reads TGTGCCAGTAGAACCGGGACAGGGGGCTCCGGGACCCAGCATTTT.

The rearrangement links TRBV7-3 to TRBJ2-2, with a tentative D call TRBD1 (8 bases). The CDR3 contains 17 residues. Germline assignment: CDR1 SGHTA and CDR2 FQGTGA. With 5 bases removed from V and 1 base from J, the gap between germline ends came to 17 bases. The DNA for the CDR3 is TGTGCCAGCAGCCCACAGAGCGGGACAGGGAACACCGGGGAGCTGTTTTTT. Protein product: CASSPQSGTGNTGELFF.

The rearrangement uses TRBV7-9 and TRBJ2-7, with TRBD2 as a possible D gene (5 bases). Germline CDR1 SEHNR, CDR2 FQNEAQ (reference sequence). Trimming pared 5 bases from V and 7 bases from J, leaving 9 bases between. The CDR3 has 11 residues. In DNA, the CDR3 is TGTGCCAGCAGCCCGAGGGAGGAGCAGTACTTC. Translation gives CASSPREEQYF. The variable domain in full, completed from reference TRBV7-9 and TRBJ2-7, reads DTGVSQNPRHKITKRGQNVTFRCDPISEHNRLYWYRQTLGQGPEFLTYFQNEAQLEKSRLLSDRFSAERPKGSFSTLEIQRTEQGDSAMYLCASSPREEQYFGPGTRLTVT.

The V gene is TRBV27, the J gene TRBJ1-5, with a possible D match to TRBD1 (6 bases). The CDR3 length is 13 residues. In germline, CDR1 is MNHEY, CDR2 SMNVEV (reference sequence). Trimming took off 5 bases at V and 7 bases at J, with 12 bases between the two ends. CDR3 residues: CASSERGWQPQHF. Written as DNA, the CDR3 is TGTGCCAGCAGTGAGAGGGGGTGGCAGCCCCAGCATTTT.

A word on this clone: A junction boundary mismatches the germline segment, possibly from a read error. The chain's CDR3 is CSSSLAQAAVYGYTF. In DNA, the CDR3 is TGTTCCAGCAGCTTGGCACAGGCGGCAGTCTATGGCTACACCTTC. The V gene is TRBV7-9, the J gene TRBJ1-2; a weak D match, TRBD1 (5 bases). Germline lookup yields CDR1 SEHNR and CDR2 FQNEAQ (reference sequence). CDR3 size: 15 residues.

In DNA form, the CDR3 reads TGTGCCAGCACCCGACAGGGGGCGGGTGAAAAACTGTTTTTT. It is translated as CASTRQGAGEKLFF. J is TRBJ1-4 and V is TRBV18, with 10 bases matching TRBD1. This CDR3 comprises 14 residues. The junction had 7 bases not matched to a gene; V was cut back by 8 bases and J by 7 bases. Germline V gene lookup returns CDR1 KGHSH and CDR2 LQKENI.